This TCR beta chain was captured in a study of T cells in Graves' hyperthyroidism and ophthalmopathy. The CDR3 consists of 19 residues. After removal of 0 bases from V and 6 bases from J, the junction contained 16 bases not matched to a gene. CDR1 is LGHDT and CDR2 is YNNKEL in the germline V gene (reference sequence). TCR beta CDR3 regions were amplified from RNA transcripts. Initially, a first-round RT-PCR of the TCR CDR3 employed the HTBI primer set. Each CDR3 protein gets one entry after TCRdb re-called the multiplex PCR reads with MiXCR. The table records roughly 740,000 distinct CDR3 sequences, over 15% of them present only once. Fresh peripheral blood, about 9.9 ml, yielded the PBMCs. As for this clonotype: The antigen is not known.

Points from the study as a whole: The authors' 13 V-J model separated ophthalmopathy from stable hyperthyroidism.

J is TRBJ2-4 and V is TRBV3-1, with 8 bases identical to TRBD2. What was sequenced was blood. The sequence derives from a man in his late teens or twenties with Graves' hyperthyroidism. The CDR3 DNA reads as TGTGCCAGCAGCCAAGATTTAGGACTAGCATCCCAAGGGGGAAACATTCAGTACTTC. As protein: CASSQDLGLASQGGNIQYF.